The 2 T cell receptor beta chains reported below all come from one sample, sequenced in a study of T cell clonality in common variable immunodeficiency. Using immunoSEQ multiplex PCR, the repertoire was profiled, and TCRdb retains in-frame clones only, with some absent. The repertoire consists of some 80,000 clones, none detected only once. The sequencing input was peripheral blood mononuclear cells. All receptors come from a person aged 18 to 70 in good health.

This clone was seen ten or more times. The CDR3 end falls 3 residues outside the read, so it is completed with the germline J gene. The chain has TRBV20-1 and TRBJ2-2, with D possibly matching TRBD1 (6 bases). Trimming pared 5 bases from V and 3 bases from J, leaving 16 bases between. The CDR3 sequence is 15 residues long. In germline, CDR1 is DFQATT, CDR2 SNEGSKA (reference sequence). Here the CDR3 reads CSALGGRAHTGELFF. CDR3 DNA, as far as it was read: TGCAGTGCTTTAGGGGGTCGGGCACACACCGGGGAG.

This clone has ten or more counts. The read halts 3 residues ahead of the CDR3 end, with the missing end drawn from the germline J gene. The chain is built from TRBV20-1 and TRBJ1-5, with D tentatively TRBD1 (6 bases). Germline CDR1 is DFQATT and CDR2 is SNEGSKA (reference sequence). The CDR3 is 12 amino acids. The ends were cut back, 5 bases at V and 5 bases at J, with 10 bases in the middle. CDR3 sequence reads: CSAANRDQPQHF. The part of the CDR3 DNA that was read is TGCAGTGCTGCCAACAGGGATCAGCCC.